These T cell receptor beta chains were read from a single sample in a study of T-cell reconstitution after alpha-beta-depleted transplantation in children. TCRdb re-called the PCR reads with MiXCR, one entry per CDR3 protein. The table includes about 91,000 distinct CDR3 sequences, approximately 8.4% detected once. This sample comprised PBMCs from the stem cell graft donor, obtained from the stem cell graft. Receptor source: a human donor who donated a stem cell graft to a child with congenital amegakaryocytic thrombocytopenia. CDR3s include the opening cysteine and the closing phenylalanine or tryptophan. Fields, in order: D gene, clone size, V gene, CDR3 length, J gene, CDR3 protein, CDR3 DNA. The D gene is left open where the match is weak. Size is stated for part of the rows, as once, few or many counts, or as a class when the clone is expanded.

>.|many|TRBV12-3/TRBV12-4|15|TRBJ1-2
CASSFSARANYGYTF
TGTGCCAGCAGTTTTTCGGCGAGAGCTAACTATGGCTACACCTTC
>.|many|TRBV10-3|15|TRBJ1-2
CAISESDGPKLGYTF
TGTGCCATCAGTGAGTCGGACGGACCCAAGTTGGGCTACACCTTC
>.|few|TRBV5-1|13|TRBJ2-7
CASSSEQGYEQYF
TGCGCCAGCAGCTCAGAACAGGGATACGAGCAGTACTTC
>.|many|TRBV20-1|9|TRBJ1-1
CSAREEAFF
TGCAGTGCTAGAGAAGAAGCTTTCTTT
>.|many|TRBV20-1|14|TRBJ2-6
CSARVGFEADVLTF
TGCAGTGCTAGGGTAGGGTTCGAGGCGGACGTCCTGACTTTC
>.|.|TRBV19|14|TRBJ1-5
CPSRHYVHDQPQHF
TGTCCCAGTAGACATTATGTGCATGATCAGCCCCAGCATTTT
>.|many|TRBV7-9|12|TRBJ2-1
CASMALYNEQFF
TGTGCCAGCATGGCACTCTACAATGAGCAGTTCTTC
>TRBD1|many|TRBV5-1|15|TRBJ2-3
CASSWDRVSTDTQYF
TGCGCCAGCAGCTGGGACAGGGTTAGCACAGATACGCAGTATTTT
>.|many|TRBV30|14|TRBJ1-3
CAWSVLGLRNTIYF
TGTGCCTGGAGTGTACTCGGATTAAGGAACACCATATATTTT
>.|many|TRBV5-1|16|TRBJ2-3
CASSSSGTLGPDTQYF
TGCGCCAGCAGCTCATCCGGGACCCTAGGGCCAGATACGCAGTATTTT
>.|many|TRBV9|15|TRBJ1-3
CASSFEITSGNTIYF
TGTGCCAGCAGTTTCGAGATCACCTCTGGAAACACCATATATTTT